These T cell receptor beta chains were read from a single sample in a study of shared clonotypes between healthy human individuals. Assay: immunoSEQ multiplex PCR; the TCRdb copy retains only in-frame clones and omits some. The sample carries 980,000 or so clones, approximately 80% recorded once. Sequencing used memory CD4+ T cells sorted from blood. The receptor source for this set is a man in his late teens or twenties in good health. The CDR3 runs from the conserved cysteine through the conserved F or W. The order of the fields is J gene, V gene, CDR3 protein.

>TRBJ1-2|TRBV25-1
CASSVNAIDGYTF
>TRBJ2-7|TRBV11-2
CASSTLTLSSNEQYF
>TRBJ1-1|TRBV5-6
CASSWGPGQRTEAFF
>TRBJ1-2|TRBV2
CASSEEAGPPRGYTF
>TRBJ2-2|TRBV19
CASIRGTANTGELFF
>TRBJ2-3|TRBV5-1
CASSFGLKGTDTQYF
>TRBJ2-1|TRBV9
CASSVAGLAGINEQFF
>TRBJ2-7|TRBV5-4
CASSLPGTGINEQYF
>TRBJ1-5|TRBV28
CASSRGQEYSNQPQHF
>TRBJ2-7|TRBV9
CASSPRGTGQSYEQYF
>TRBJ1-6|TRBV5-6
CASSQGSGQDSPLHF
>TRBJ1-1|TRBV6-1
CASTLGQAMNTEAFF
>TRBJ2-2|TRBV7-2
CASSPRLAGGQATGELFF
>TRBJ1-1|TRBV30
CAWRPSPPFWDTEAFF
>TRBJ1-1|TRBV2
CASRERLNTEAFF
>TRBJ2-1|TRBV10-2
CASSDGSNYNEQFF
>TRBJ2-3|TRBV29-1
CSVEGWTGTDTQYF
>TRBJ2-7|TRBV6-1
CASSEGLDSYEQYF
>TRBJ1-2|TRBV20-1
CSAEDGYTF
>TRBJ2-2|TRBV6-5
CASSYGRDTGELFF
>TRBJ1-1|TRBV9
CASSPQTGRDTEAFF
>TRBJ2-7|TRBV10-3
CAISEFRQGYEQYF
>TRBJ2-7|TRBV15
CATSRGGGFYEQYF
>TRBJ2-7|TRBV28
CASSSSGGSYEQYF
>TRBJ2-2|TRBV5-4
CASSPKDGSGSGELFF
>TRBJ2-7|TRBV7-6
CASSLGTGYSSYEQYF
>TRBJ2-1|TRBV18
CASSLTLAGEQFF
>TRBJ1-5|TRBV10-3
CAISGQSNQPQHF
>TRBJ2-2|TRBV7-9
CASSPGGLVTGELFF
>TRBJ1-2|TRBV29-1
CSVERPGYGYTF
>TRBJ2-3|TRBV4-3
CASSQGTQGTTDTQYF
>TRBJ2-7|TRBV2
CASRSDRNSYEQYF
>TRBJ1-2|TRBV6-6
CASRRQGINYGYTF
>TRBJ1-5|TRBV2
CASSERGVRNQPQHF
>TRBJ2-1|TRBV10-2
CASTGDRGNEQFF
>TRBJ1-1|TRBV7-9
CASSLGTGWNTEAFF
>TRBJ2-7|TRBV5-1
CASRLGYTNYEQYF
>TRBJ2-7|TRBV5-6
CASTLTGGNYEQYF
>TRBJ2-7|TRBV5-6
CASRGTGGSYEQYF
>TRBJ1-3|TRBV30
CAWSVTFRGSGNTIYF
>TRBJ2-5|TRBV4-3
CASSLYLGQGFSLQETQYF
>TRBJ2-3|TRBV5-4
CASSLLVTGTDTQYF
>TRBJ2-7|TRBV5-1
CASSFPTSGPLYEQYF
>TRBJ1-6|TRBV4-1
CASSPEVTYNSPLHF
>TRBJ1-6|TRBV6-5
CASSYSGRNSPLHF
>TRBJ1-5|TRBV6-5
CASRDDRSNQPQHF